This TCR beta chain was captured by sequencing in a study of shared clonotypes between healthy human individuals. This CDR3 has 14 residues. Germline lookup yields CDR1 MNHEY and CDR2 SMNVEV (reference sequence). Trimming took 5 bases from V and 5 from J, leaving 15 bases between them. There were only Caucasian adults among the donors, and all lived in Nashville, Tennessee. TCRdb keeps only in-frame clones here, not all; method: immunoSEQ multiplex PCR. The sample has around 2,000,000 clones; over 85% are singletons. Sequencing was done on a sample of naive CD4+ T cells sorted from blood. The subset: CD45RA+ positively selected. The TCR sequence derives from a man between 18 and 29 years old in good health. J is TRBJ1-1 and V is TRBV27; tentatively, D is TRBD1 (5 bases). The CDR3 DNA sequence: TGTGCCAGCAGTGCAGGACACTCTGGTACTGAAGCTTTCTTT. Encoded protein: CASSAGHSGTEAFF.